The 19 T cell receptor beta chains below come from one sample, sequenced in a study of blood T cell repertoires in COVID-19. Libraries were prepared by immunoSEQ multiplex PCR; TCRdb keeps only in-frame clonotypes and omits some of them. The sample comprises approximately 210,000 clones, 94% of which are singletons, and roughly 0.76% rests with the top ten. The sequenced sample was peripheral blood. The receptors come from a man aged 25-45 years with COVID-19, enrolled during active disease.

This rearrangement joins TRBV7-9 to TRBJ2-1; TRBD2 aligns across 7 bases. This CDR3 spans 15 amino acids. Trimming cost V 5 bases and J 3 bases; bases outside gene matches: 7. Germline CDR1 is SEHNR and CDR2 is FQNEAQ (reference sequence). The CDR3 here is CASSISGVRYNEQFF. The CDR3 coding sequence is TGTGCCAGCAGCATAAGCGGGGTCCGCTACAATGAGCAGTTCTTC.

The chain combines TRBV11-2 with TRBJ2-3; TRBD1 agrees at 7 bases. From germline, CDR1 is SGHAT and CDR2 FQNNGV. Trimming cost V 5 bases and J 4 bases; bases outside gene matches: 6. The CDR3 is made up of 14 amino acids. This chain's CDR3 is CASSATGFADTQYF. For the CDR3, the DNA is TGTGCCAGCAGCGCGACAGGGTTCGCAGATACGCAGTATTTT.

The chain has TRBV5-1 and TRBJ1-6; TRBD1 might be the D (6 bases). Germline values: CDR1 SGHRS, CDR2 YFSETQ. V dropped 4 bases and J dropped 10 bases, with 9 bases sitting between them. The CDR3 sequence is 12 residues long. Here the CDR3 DNA reads TGCGCCAGCAGCCCGGGACACTCACCCCTCCACTTT. Protein product: CASSPGHSPLHF.

This clone has just one count. CDR3 sequence: CASSRTGESYEQYF. The CDR3 DNA is TGTGCCAGTAGTAGGACAGGTGAGTCCTACGAGCAGTACTTC. The rearrangement links TRBV19 to TRBJ2-7; 7 positions agree with TRBD1. Losses at the gene ends were 4 bases for V and 1 base for J; bases not matched to a gene: 4. This CDR3 has 14 amino acids. From germline, CDR1 is LNHDA and CDR2 SQIVND (reference sequence). Complete variable domain (other parts from reference TRBV19 and TRBJ2-7): DGGITQSPKYLFRKEGQNVTLSCEQNLNHDAMYWYRQDPGQGLRLIYYSQIVNDFQKGDIAEGYSVSREKKESFPLTVTSAQKNPTAFYLCASSRTGESYEQYFGPGTRLTVT.

The V gene is TRBV25-1, the J gene TRBJ1-2; D is possibly TRBD1 (6 bases). The V and J ends lost 4 bases and 3 bases respectively, with 12 bases between them. The CDR3 is 14 residues long. Germline V gene lookup returns CDR1 MGHDK and CDR2 SYGVNS. CDR3 protein: CASSGQGGYYGYTF. The DNA for the CDR3 is TGTGCCAGCAGTGGCCAAGGGGGATACTATGGCTACACCTTC.

The genes are TRBV6-8 and TRBJ1-4, with a tentative D call TRBD1 (6 bases). V dropped 7 bases and J dropped 7 bases, with 16 bases sitting between them. Germline CDR1 reads MNHGY; CDR2 reads SAAAGT. The CDR3 totals 14 residues. Here the CDR3 DNA reads TGTGCCAGCAATAAGTCAGGGGAGGGTGAAAAACTGTTTTTT. Amino acids: CASNKSGEGEKLFF.

The chain joins TRBV12-5 to TRBJ1-5; 12 positions match TRBD1. V lost 2 bases and J lost 6; bases outside the gene matches: 5. Germline CDR1 LGHNT, CDR2 FRNRAP. This CDR3 comprises 16 residues. The CDR3 DNA is TGTGCTAGTGGTTTGTTGGGACAGGGGGCTCTTCAGCCCCAGCATTTT. It encodes CASGLLGQGALQPQHF.

This chain connects TRBV11-2 to TRBJ1-2; 12 bases are shared with TRBD1. The CDR3 totals 16 residues. CDR1 SGHAT and CDR2 FQNNGV come from the germline V gene. The ends lost 6 bases at V and 6 bases at J; junction bases unmatched: 11. This CDR3 is CASSRLGQGAFDGYTF. The CDR3 nucleotides are TGTGCCAGCAGTCGTTTGGGACAGGGGGCTTTTGATGGCTACACCTTC. The whole variable domain, remainder taken from reference TRBV11-2 and TRBJ1-2, is EAGVAQSPRYKIIEKRQSVAFWCNPISGHATLYWYQQILGQGPKLLIQFQNNGVVDDSQLPKDRFSAERLKGVDSTLKIQPAKLEDSAVYLCASSRLGQGAFDGYTFGSGTRLTVV.

The V gene is TRBV5-6, the J gene TRBJ2-7; 8 positions match TRBD1. The CDR3 sequence is 13 residues long. V lost 4 bases and J lost 3; bases outside the gene matches: 3. The germline V gene encodes CDR1 SGHDT and CDR2 YYEEEE. The CDR3 DNA reads as TGTGCCAGCAGCGGCAGGGGGCTCTACGAGCAGTACTTC. This gives the protein CASSGRGLYEQYF.

The chain uses TRBV5-1 and TRBJ2-7, with D perhaps matching TRBD1 (7 bases). V lost 4 bases and J lost 4, with 12 bases in between. Germline V gene sequence: CDR1 SGHRS, CDR2 YFSETQ. CDR3 length: 13 residues. The CDR3 reads CASSAGQSYEQYF. The CDR3 coding sequence is TGCGCCAGCAGCGCGGGACAGAGTTACGAGCAGTACTTC.

The chain combines TRBV6-2 or TRBV6-3 with TRBJ1-5; 9 bases fit TRBD1. V was clipped by 4 bases and J by 2 bases; unmatched bases: 15. The germline CDR1 and CDR2 sequences are MNHEY and SVGEGT. The CDR3 runs to 19 residues. The CDR3 nucleotides are TGTGCCAGCAGTTTATCCGGGACAGGGCTAATCGATGGCAATCAGCCCCAGCATTTT. This gives the protein CASSLSGTGLIDGNQPQHF.

This clone was picked up a small number of times. The rearrangement uses TRBV2 and TRBJ2-1, with TRBD2 as a possible D gene (7 bases). V was clipped by 6 bases and J by 4 bases, with 16 bases between them. CDR3 length: 15 amino acids. Per germline, CDR1 SNHLY and CDR2 FYNNEI. In nucleotides, the CDR3 is TGTGCCAGCAGGTCCGGACGGGGGGCGTACAATGAGCAGTTCTTC. Residues: CASRSGRGAYNEQFF. The whole variable domain, filled in from reference TRBV2 and TRBJ2-1, reads EPEVTQTPSHQVTQMGQEVILRCVPISNHLYFYWYRQILGQKVEFLVSFYNNEISEKSEIFDDQFSVERPDGSNFTLKIRSTKLEDSAMYFCASRSGRGAYNEQFFGPGTRLTVL.

The V gene is TRBV21-1, the J gene TRBJ2-6; TRBD1 is the table's D call and was not checked against the DNA. TRBV21-1 is designated a pseudogene. This CDR3 has 18 residues. DNA for the CDR3: TGTGCCAGCAGCAACTGTTGGACAGGAGGCTCTGGGGCCAACGTCCTGACTTTC. Protein: CASSNCWTGGSGANVLTF.

V usage is TRBV5-1 and J usage is TRBJ2-5; D is possibly TRBD1 (5 bases). This CDR3 comprises 14 residues. Trimming cost V 0 bases and J 5 bases, with 11 bases left between them. CDR1 is SGHRS, CDR2 YFSETQ, per germline. Here the CDR3 DNA reads TGCGCCAGCAGCTTGGGTGTGTCAGGGGAGACCCAGTACTTC. It specifies CASSLGVSGETQYF.

Concerning this clone: One end of the junction fails to match germline, which may point to a read error. The V and J genes are TRBV2 and TRBJ1-6, with 9 nucleotides matching TRBD1. The V gene's germline CDR1 is SNHLY and CDR2 FYNNEI. The CDR3 sequence is 15 residues long. As DNA, the CDR3 is TGTGCCAGCAGCGAAGGGGACAGGGATAATTCACCCCTCCACTTT. This gives the protein CASSEGDRDNSPLHF.

The chain couples TRBV9 to TRBJ1-6; the D gene is possibly TRBD1 (6 bases). The CDR3 totals 15 residues. Trimming took 0 bases from V and 10 from J, leaving 14 bases between them. CDR1 and CDR2 from the germline V gene are SGDLS and YYNGEE. The CDR3 DNA reads as TGTGCCAGCAGCGTAGGCGGCAGGGGTGGGTCACCCCTCCACTTT. Amino acids: CASSVGGRGGSPLHF.

The J gene is TRBJ2-7, the V gene TRBV5-1; 7 bases fit TRBD1. Looked up from germline, CDR1 is SGHRS and CDR2 is YFSETQ. This CDR3 comprises 14 residues. The V segment lost 2 bases and the J segment 4 bases; nucleotides outside the gene matches: 6. This CDR3 reads CASSLPRQGYEQYF. In nucleotides, the CDR3 is TGCGCCAGCAGCTTACCTAGACAGGGTTACGAGCAGTACTTC.

The genes are TRBV24-1 and TRBJ2-3; no clear D gene. Trimming cost V 6 bases and J 0 bases, with 12 bases left between them. Germline assignment: CDR1 KGHDR and CDR2 SFDVKD. The CDR3 sequence is 15 residues long. CDR3: CATSSSILSTDTQYF. The DNA for the CDR3 is TGTGCCACCAGTAGTTCAATACTCAGCACAGATACGCAGTATTTT.

The count of this clone is one. The rearrangement links TRBV25-1 to TRBJ1-2, with 8 bases identical to TRBD1. This CDR3 spans 14 amino acids. The germline V gene has CDR1 MGHDK and CDR2 SYGVNS. V lost 6 bases to trimming and J lost 4 bases; unmatched junction nucleotides: 7. The CDR3 is CASRAGTGLYGYTF. CDR3 sequence (DNA): TGTGCCAGCAGGGCCGGGACAGGCCTCTATGGCTACACCTTC.